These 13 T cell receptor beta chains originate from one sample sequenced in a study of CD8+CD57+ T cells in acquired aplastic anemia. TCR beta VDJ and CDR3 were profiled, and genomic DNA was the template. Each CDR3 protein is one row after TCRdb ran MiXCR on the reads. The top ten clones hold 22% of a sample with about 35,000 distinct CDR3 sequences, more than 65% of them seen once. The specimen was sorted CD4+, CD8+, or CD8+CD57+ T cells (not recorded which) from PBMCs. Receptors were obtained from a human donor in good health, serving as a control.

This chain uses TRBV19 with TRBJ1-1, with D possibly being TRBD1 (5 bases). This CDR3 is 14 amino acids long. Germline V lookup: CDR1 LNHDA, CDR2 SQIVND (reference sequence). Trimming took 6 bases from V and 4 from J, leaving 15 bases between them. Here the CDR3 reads CASSAREWSTEAFF. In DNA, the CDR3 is TGTGCCAGTAGCGCCAGGGAGTGGAGCACTGAAGCTTTCTTT.

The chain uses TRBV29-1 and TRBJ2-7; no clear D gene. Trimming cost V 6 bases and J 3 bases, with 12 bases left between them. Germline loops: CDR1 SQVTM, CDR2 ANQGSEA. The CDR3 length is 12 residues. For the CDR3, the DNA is TGCAGCGTGGCAGCGACGTACTACGAGCAGTACTTC. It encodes CSVAATYYEQYF.

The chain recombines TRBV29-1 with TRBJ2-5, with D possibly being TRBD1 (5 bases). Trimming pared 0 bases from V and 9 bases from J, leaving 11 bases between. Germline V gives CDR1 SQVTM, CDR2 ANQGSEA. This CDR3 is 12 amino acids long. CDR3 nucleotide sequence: TGCAGCGTTGAAGACCCAGGGTTGGCCCAGTACTTC. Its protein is CSVEDPGLAQYF.

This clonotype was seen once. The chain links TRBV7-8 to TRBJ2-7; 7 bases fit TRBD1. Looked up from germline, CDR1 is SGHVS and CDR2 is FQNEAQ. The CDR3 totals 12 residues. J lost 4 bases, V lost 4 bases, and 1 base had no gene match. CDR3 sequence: CASSSQGYEQYV. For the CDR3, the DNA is TGTGCCAGCAGCTCACAGGGGTACGAGCAGTACGTC.

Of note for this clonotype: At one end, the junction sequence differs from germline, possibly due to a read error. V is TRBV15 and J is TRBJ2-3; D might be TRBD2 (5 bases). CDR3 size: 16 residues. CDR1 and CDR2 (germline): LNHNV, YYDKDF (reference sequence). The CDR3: CATSRGGLPGTDTRYF. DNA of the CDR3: TGTGCCACCAGCAGAGGAGGGCTCCCGGGCACAGATACGCGGTATTTT.

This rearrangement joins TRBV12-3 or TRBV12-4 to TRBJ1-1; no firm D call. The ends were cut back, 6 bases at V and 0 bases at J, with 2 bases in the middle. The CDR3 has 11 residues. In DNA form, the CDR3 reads TGTGCCAGCAGAATGAACACTGAAGCTTTCTTT. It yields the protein CASRMNTEAFF.

The DNA of the CDR3 is TGTGCCAGCAGCTCCCGGGGACAGGCACGCACTGAAGCTTTCTTT. Its translation is CASSSRGQARTEAFF. This sequence joins TRBV7-8 and TRBJ1-1; 8 nucleotides agree with TRBD1. This CDR3 is 15 amino acids long. The germline V gene has CDR1 SGHVS and CDR2 FQNEAQ. Losses at the gene ends were 4 bases for V and 4 bases for J; bases not matched to a gene: 8.

The CDR3: CASSLISSGVQETQYF. In DNA, the CDR3 is TGTGCCAGCAGCTTAATATCTAGCGGGGTTCAAGAGACCCAGTACTTC. V is TRBV7-9 and J is TRBJ2-5, with 9 bases aligning to TRBD2. The V and J ends lost 2 bases and 2 bases, in that order; junction bases with no gene match: 6. This CDR3 spans 16 amino acids. CDR1 and CDR2 from the germline V gene are SEHNR and FQNEAQ (reference sequence).

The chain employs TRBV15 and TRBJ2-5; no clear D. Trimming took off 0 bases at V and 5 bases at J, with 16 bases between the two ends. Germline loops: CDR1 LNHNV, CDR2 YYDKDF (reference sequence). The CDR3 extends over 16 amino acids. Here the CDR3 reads CATSRDFFGVRETQYF. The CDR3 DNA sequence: TGTGCCACCAGCAGAGATTTCTTTGGGGTGAGGGAGACCCAGTACTTC.

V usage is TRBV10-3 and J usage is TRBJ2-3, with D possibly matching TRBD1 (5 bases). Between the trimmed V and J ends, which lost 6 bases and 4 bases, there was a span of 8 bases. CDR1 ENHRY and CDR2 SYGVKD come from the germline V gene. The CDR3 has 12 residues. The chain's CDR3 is CAIREGADTQYF. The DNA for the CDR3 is TGTGCCATCAGAGAAGGGGCAGATACGCAGTATTTT.

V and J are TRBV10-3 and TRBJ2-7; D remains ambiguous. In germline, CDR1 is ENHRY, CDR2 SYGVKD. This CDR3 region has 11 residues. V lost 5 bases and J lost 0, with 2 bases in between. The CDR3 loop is CAISFSYEQYF. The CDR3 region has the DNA TGTGCCATCAGTTTCTCCTACGAGCAGTACTTC.

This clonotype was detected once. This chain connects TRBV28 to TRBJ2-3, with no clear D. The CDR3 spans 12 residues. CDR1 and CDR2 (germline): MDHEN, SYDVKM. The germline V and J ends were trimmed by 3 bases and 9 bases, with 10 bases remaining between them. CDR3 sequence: CASSFRIATQYF. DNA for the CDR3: TGTGCCAGCAGTTTTAGGATCGCCACGCAGTATTTT.

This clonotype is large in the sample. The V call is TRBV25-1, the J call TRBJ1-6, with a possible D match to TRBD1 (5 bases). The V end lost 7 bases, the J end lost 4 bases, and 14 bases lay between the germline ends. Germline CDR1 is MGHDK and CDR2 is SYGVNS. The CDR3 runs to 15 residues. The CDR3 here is CASTARAGYNSPLHF. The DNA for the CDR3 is TGTGCCAGCACGGCCAGGGCGGGGTATAATTCACCCCTCCACTTT.